This TCR beta chain is from a study of long-term antiretroviral therapy in people with HIV. Findings and caveats of the study: Against controls, HIV repertoires showed narrower ranges of CDR3 length. Repertoire dominance by clones expanded before ART was seen at all time points. Drawn between about 2004 and 2018, the blood was possibly obtained under older ART regimens.

Researchers ran immunoSEQ v3.0 at survey level. Produced via immunoSEQ multiplex PCR; TCRdb's table is partial and in-frame only. This table has roughly 17,000 clones, almost 80% appearing once. Everyone in the study who had HIV was treated in the United States. The CDR3 spans 14 residues. The ends were cut back, 3 bases at V and 0 bases at J, with 5 bases in the middle. As for this clone: Its antigen is unknown.

This clonotype was sampled from a middle-aged woman with HIV. The rearrangement joins TRBV23-1 to TRBJ1-4; no firm D call. TRBV23-1 is an ORF, and what it does is uncertain. The starting material was unsorted PBMCs, obtained 2.3 years after starting antiretroviral therapy. The CDR3 coding sequence is TGCGCCAGCAGTCACGGGACAACTAATGAAAAACTGTTTTTT. Protein: CASSHGTTNEKLFF.